Included here is one T cell receptor (beta chain) sequence, with context. Its antigen is still unknown. This entry is derived from a study of cytomegalovirus exposure and HLA in healthy donors. 13 Jbeta primers and 60 Vbeta primers were used for the PCR. Repertoires were generated with immunoSEQ multiplex PCR, while TCRdb's copy carries only in-frame clones and drops some. The sample includes some 130,000 clones, approximately 80% of them seen just once. Findings of the study overall: In a later analysis, donors in an Asian-associated ancestry cluster reportedly had fewer N-insertions in productive TCRs than the cohort mean.

The CDR3 loop spans 14 amino acids. Germline V gene sequence: CDR1 SGDLS, CDR2 YYNGEE. J was trimmed by 4 bases and V by 4 bases; bases with no gene match: 7. The sequenced material came from PBMCs. The source of this sequence is a girl aged 2 to 10 in good health and CMV-seronegative. The gene calls are TRBV9 and TRBJ2-5; the match to TRBD2 covers 7 bases. CDR3 coding DNA: TGTGCCAGCAGCTCCCAGCGGGGAGGAGAGACCCAGTACTTC. Translated: CASSSQRGGETQYF.